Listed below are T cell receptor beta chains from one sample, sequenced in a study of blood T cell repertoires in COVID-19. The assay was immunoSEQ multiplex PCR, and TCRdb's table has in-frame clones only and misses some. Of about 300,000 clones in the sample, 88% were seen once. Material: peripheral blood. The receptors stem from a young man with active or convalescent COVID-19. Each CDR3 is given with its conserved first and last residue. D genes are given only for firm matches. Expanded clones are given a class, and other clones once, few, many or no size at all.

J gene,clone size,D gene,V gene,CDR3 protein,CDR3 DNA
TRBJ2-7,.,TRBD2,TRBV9,CASSVDGGLGEQYF,TGTGCCAGCAGCGTAGATGGAGGACTAGGGGAGCAGTACTTC
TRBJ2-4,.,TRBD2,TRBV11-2,CASSLGVGTSEKNIQYF,TGTGCCAGCAGCTTAGGGGTCGGGACTAGCGAAAAAAACATTCAGTACTTC
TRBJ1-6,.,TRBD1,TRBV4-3,CASAGGQGAINSPLHF,TGCGCCAGCGCCGGGGGACAGGGGGCCATTAATTCACCCCTCCACTTT
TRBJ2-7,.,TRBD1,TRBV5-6,CASSWGQGVDEQYF,TGTGCCAGCAGCTGGGGACAGGGTGTCGACGAGCAGTACTTC
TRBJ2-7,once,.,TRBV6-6,CASSPEWYEQYF,TGTGCCAGCAGTCCAGAATGGTACGAGCAGTACTTC
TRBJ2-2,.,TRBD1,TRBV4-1,CASSQGRGQGNTGELFF,TGCGCCAGCAGCCAAGGACGGGGACAGGGGAACACCGGGGAGCTGTTTTTT
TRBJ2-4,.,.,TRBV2,CASSQNIQYF,TGTGCCAGCAGTCAGAACATTCAGTACTTC
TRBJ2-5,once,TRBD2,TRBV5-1,CASSLGSGGQETQYF,TGCGCCAGCAGCTTGGGGAGCGGGGGCCAAGAGACCCAGTACTTC
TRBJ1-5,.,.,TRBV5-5,CASSLRRGLGNQPQHF,TGTGCCAGCAGCTTGCGGCGGGGCTTGGGCAATCAGCCCCAGCATTTT
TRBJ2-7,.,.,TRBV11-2,CASSSLSPRIYEQYF,TGTGCCAGCAGCTCCCTAAGCCCTAGGATTTACGAGCAGTACTTC
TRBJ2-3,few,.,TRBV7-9,CASSLAPEPDTQYF,TGTGCCAGCAGCTTAGCGCCCGAGCCAGATACGCAGTATTTT
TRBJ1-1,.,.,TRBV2,CASLGKTMGKAQGGTFF,TGTGCCAGCTTGGGTAAGACGATGGGAAAAGCGCAGGGAGGAACTTTCTTT
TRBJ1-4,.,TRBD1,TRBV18,CASSPLGTGPLVLFF,TGTGCCAGCTCACCACTTGGGACAGGACCCCTGGTCCTGTTTTTT
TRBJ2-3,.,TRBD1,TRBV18,CASSLGQGADTQYF,TGTGCCAGCTCACTAGGACAGGGCGCAGATACGCAGTATTTT
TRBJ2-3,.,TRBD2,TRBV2,CASIRTSGGASGDTQYF,TGTGCCAGCATTCGAACTAGCGGGGGGGCGTCTGGAGATACGCAGTATTTT
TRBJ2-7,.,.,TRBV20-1,CSASGTQPKYEQYF,TGCAGTGCTAGTGGGACACAACCTAAATACGAGCAGTACTTC
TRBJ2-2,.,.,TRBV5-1,CASSLEGHTNTGELFF,TGCGCCAGCAGCTTGGAGGGACATACGAACACCGGGGAGCTGTTTTTT
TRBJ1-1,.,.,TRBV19,CASSVSSRGVAFF,TGTGCCAGTAGTGTCAGTTCACGGGGTGTAGCTTTCTTT
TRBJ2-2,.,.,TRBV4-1,CASSGGPGDYTGELFF,TGCGCCAGCAGCGGGGGCCCAGGGGATTACACCGGGGAGCTGTTTTTT
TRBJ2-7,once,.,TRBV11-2,CASSRGGSGNSYEQYF,TGTGCCAGCAGCCGTGGTGGGTCGGGGAACAGCTACGAGCAGTACTTC
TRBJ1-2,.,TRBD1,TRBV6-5,CASSRDRVYGYTF,TGTGCCAGCAGTCGAGACAGGGTCTATGGCTACACCTTC
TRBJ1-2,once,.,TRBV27,CASSLQGSGGDGYTF,TGTGCCAGCAGTTTACAGGGTTCCGGGGGGGATGGCTACACCTTC
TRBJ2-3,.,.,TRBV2,CASSGDTQYF,TGTGCCAGCAGCGGGGATACGCAGTATTTT
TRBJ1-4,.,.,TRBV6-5,CASRRGFDEKLFF,TGTGCCAGCAGAAGGGGTTTCGATGAAAAACTGTTTTTT
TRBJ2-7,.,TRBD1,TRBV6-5,CASTRGQSSFYEQYF,TGTGCCAGCACTAGGGGACAGTCGAGTTTCTACGAGCAGTACTTC
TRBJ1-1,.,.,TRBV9,CASSVTGSLDTEAFF,TGTGCCAGCAGCGTAACAGGGAGTTTGGACACTGAAGCTTTCTTT